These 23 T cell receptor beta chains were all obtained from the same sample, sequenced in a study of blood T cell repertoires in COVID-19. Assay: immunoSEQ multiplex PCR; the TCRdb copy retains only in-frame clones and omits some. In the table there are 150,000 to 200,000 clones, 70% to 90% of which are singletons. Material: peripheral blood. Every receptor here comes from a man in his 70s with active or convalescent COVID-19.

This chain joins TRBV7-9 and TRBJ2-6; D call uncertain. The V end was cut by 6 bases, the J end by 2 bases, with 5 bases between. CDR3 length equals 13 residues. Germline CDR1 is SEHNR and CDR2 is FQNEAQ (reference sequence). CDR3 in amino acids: CASRAAGANVLTF. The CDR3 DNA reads TGTGCCAGCAGGGCTGCTGGGGCCAACGTCCTGACTTTC.

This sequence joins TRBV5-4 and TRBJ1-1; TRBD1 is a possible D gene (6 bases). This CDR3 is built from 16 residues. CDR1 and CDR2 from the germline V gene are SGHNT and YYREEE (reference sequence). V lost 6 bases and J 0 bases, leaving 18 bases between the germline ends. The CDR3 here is CASMLQGVVVNTEAFF. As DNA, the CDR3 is TGTGCCAGCATGCTACAGGGTGTGGTAGTGAACACTGAAGCTTTCTTT.

This CDR3 is CASSFLGQSTDTQYF. CDR3 DNA sequence: TGTGCCAGCAGCTTTCTGGGACAAAGCACAGATACGCAGTATTTT. V gene TRBV5-8 combines with J gene TRBJ2-3; the D gene is possibly TRBD1 (6 bases). Trimming cost V 2 bases and J 0 bases, with 10 bases left between them. The V gene's germline CDR1 is SGHTS and CDR2 YDEGEE. CDR3 length: 15 amino acids.

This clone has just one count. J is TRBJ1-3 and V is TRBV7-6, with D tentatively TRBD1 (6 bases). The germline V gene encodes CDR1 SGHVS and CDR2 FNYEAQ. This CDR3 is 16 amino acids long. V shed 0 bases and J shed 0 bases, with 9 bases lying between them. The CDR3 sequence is CASSLAVRGSGNTIYF. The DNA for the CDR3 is TGTGCCAGCAGCTTAGCGGTCAGGGGCTCTGGAAACACCATATATTTT.

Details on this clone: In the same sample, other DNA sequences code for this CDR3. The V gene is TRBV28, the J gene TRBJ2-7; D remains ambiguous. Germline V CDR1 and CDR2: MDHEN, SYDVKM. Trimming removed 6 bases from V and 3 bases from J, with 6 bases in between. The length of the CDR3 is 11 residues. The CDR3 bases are TGTGCCAGCAGCTCTAGCTACGAGCAGTACTTC. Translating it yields CASSSSYEQYF.

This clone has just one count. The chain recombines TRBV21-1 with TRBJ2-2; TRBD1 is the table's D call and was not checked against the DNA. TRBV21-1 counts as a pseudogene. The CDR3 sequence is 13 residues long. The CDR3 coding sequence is TGTGCCAGCCGGACAGCGAACACCGGGGAGCTGTTTTTT. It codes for CASRTANTGELFF.

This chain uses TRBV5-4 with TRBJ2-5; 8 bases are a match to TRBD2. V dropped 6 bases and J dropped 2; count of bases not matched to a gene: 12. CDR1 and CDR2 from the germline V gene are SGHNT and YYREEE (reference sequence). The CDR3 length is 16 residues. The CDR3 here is CASTISGGAFQETQYF. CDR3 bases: TGTGCCAGCACCATTTCGGGGGGGGCGTTTCAAGAGACCCAGTACTTC.

CDR3 protein: CASRGFAVQETQYF. CDR3 in DNA: TGTGCCAGCAGGGGTTTCGCGGTTCAAGAGACCCAGTACTTC. The chain uses TRBV6-5 and TRBJ2-5; D is unresolved. Between the trimmed V and J ends, which lost 6 bases and 2 bases, there was a span of 13 bases. Germline V gene lookup returns CDR1 MNHEY and CDR2 SVGAGI. CDR3 length equals 14 residues.

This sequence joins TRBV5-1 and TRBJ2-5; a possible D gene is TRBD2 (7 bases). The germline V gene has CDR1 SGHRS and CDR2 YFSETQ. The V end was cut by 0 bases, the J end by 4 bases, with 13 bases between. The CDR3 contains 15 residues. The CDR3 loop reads CASSLDGGGGETQYF. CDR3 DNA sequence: TGCGCCAGCAGCTTGGATGGGGGGGGCGGAGAGACCCAGTACTTC. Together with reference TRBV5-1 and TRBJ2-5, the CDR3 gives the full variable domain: KAGVTQTPRYLIKTRGQQVTLSCSPISGHRSVSWYQQTPGQGLQFLFEYFSETQRNKGNFPGRFSGRQFSNSRSEMNVSTLELGDSALYLCASSLDGGGGETQYFGPGTRLLVL.

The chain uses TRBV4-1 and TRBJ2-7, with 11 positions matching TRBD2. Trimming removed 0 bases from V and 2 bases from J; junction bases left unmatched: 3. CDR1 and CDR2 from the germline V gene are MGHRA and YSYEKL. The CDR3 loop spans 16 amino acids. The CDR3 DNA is TGCGCCAGCAGCCAAGAACCGGGACTAGCGGCCTACGAGCAGTACTTC. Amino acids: CASSQEPGLAAYEQYF.

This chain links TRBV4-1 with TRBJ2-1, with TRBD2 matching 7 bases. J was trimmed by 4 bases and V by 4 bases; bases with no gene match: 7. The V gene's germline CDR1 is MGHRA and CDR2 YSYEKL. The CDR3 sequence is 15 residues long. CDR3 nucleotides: TGCGCCAGCAGCCCCGGGGAGGGGTGGTACAATGAGCAGTTCTTC. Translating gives CASSPGEGWYNEQFF.

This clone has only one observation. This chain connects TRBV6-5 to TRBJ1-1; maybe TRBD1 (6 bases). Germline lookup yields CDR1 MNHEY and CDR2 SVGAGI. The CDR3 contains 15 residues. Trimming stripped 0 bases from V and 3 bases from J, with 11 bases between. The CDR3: CASSYSRDKHTEAFF. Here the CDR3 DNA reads TGTGCCAGCAGTTACTCTAGGGACAAGCACACTGAAGCTTTCTTT.

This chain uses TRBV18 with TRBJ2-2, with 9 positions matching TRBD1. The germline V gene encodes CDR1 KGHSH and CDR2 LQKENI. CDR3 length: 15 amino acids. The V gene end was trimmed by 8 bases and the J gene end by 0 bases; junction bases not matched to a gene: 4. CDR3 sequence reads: CASKTGGANTGELFF. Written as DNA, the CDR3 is TGTGCCAGCAAAACAGGGGGCGCGAACACCGGGGAGCTGTTTTTT.

Here the CDR3 DNA reads TGTGCCAGTAGTGTGGACAGCCGAAGCACAGATACGCAGTATTTT. Translating it yields CASSVDSRSTDTQYF. This chain joins TRBV19 and TRBJ2-3; D may be TRBD1 (6 bases). CDR3 length: 15 residues. V was shortened by 5 bases and J by 0 bases, with 12 bases between the two germline ends. CDR1 and CDR2 (germline): LNHDA, SQIVND (reference sequence).

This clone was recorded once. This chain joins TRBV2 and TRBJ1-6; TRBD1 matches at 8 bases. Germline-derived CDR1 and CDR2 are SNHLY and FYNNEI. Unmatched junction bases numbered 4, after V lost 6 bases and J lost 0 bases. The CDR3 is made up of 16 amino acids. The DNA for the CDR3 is TGTGCCAGCAGCCACAGGGGGAGCTCCTATAATTCACCCCTCCACTTT. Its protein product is CASSHRGSSYNSPLHF. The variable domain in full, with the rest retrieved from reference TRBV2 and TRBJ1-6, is EPEVTQTPSHQVTQMGQEVILRCVPISNHLYFYWYRQILGQKVEFLVSFYNNEISEKSEIFDDQFSVERPDGSNFTLKIRSTKLEDSAMYFCASSHRGSSYNSPLHFGNGTRLTVT.

The CDR3 nucleotides are TGTGCCAGCAGTGATTTGGGGGCAATGGTTGGCTACACCTTC. Residues: CASSDLGAMVGYTF. The V call is TRBV2, the J call TRBJ1-2; TRBD1 is a possible D gene (6 bases). Germline CDR1 reads SNHLY; CDR2 reads FYNNEI. With 3 bases removed from V and 7 bases from J, the gap between germline ends came to 15 bases. This CDR3 contains 14 residues.

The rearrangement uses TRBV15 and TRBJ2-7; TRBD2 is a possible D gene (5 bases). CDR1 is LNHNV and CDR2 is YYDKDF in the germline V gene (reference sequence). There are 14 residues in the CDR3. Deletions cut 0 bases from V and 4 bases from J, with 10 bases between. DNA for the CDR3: TGTGCCACCAGCAGAGATCGGGGAGTGTACGAGCAGTACTTC. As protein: CATSRDRGVYEQYF.

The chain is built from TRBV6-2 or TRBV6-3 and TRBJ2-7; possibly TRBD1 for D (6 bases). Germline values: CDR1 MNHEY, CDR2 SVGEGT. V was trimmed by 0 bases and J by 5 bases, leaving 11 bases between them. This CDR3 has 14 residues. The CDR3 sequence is CASSYSGQGHEQYF. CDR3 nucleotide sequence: TGTGCCAGCAGTTACTCGGGCCAGGGGCACGAGCAGTACTTC.

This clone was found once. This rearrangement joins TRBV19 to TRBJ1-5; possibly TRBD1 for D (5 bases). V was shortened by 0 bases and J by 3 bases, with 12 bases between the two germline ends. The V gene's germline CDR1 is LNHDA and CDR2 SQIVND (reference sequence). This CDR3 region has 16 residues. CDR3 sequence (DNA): TGTGCCAGTAGTATAGAGGGAGGGGTAAACAATCAGCCCCAGCATTTT. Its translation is CASSIEGGVNNQPQHF. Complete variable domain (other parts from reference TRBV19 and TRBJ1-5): DGGITQSPKYLFRKEGQNVTLSCEQNLNHDAMYWYRQDPGQGLRLIYYSQIVNDFQKGDIAEGYSVSREKKESFPLTVTSAQKNPTAFYLCASSIEGGVNNQPQHFGDGTRLSIL.

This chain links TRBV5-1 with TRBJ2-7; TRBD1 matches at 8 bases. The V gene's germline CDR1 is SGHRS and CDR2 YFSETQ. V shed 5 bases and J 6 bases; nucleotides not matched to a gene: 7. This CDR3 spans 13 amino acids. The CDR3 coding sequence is TGCGCCAGCAGTCCGGGACAGGTTGCCGAGCAGTACTTC. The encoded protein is CASSPGQVAEQYF. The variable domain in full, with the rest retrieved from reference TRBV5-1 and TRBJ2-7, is KAGVTQTPRYLIKTRGQQVTLSCSPISGHRSVSWYQQTPGQGLQFLFEYFSETQRNKGNFPGRFSGRQFSNSRSEMNVSTLELGDSALYLCASSPGQVAEQYFGPGTRLTVT.

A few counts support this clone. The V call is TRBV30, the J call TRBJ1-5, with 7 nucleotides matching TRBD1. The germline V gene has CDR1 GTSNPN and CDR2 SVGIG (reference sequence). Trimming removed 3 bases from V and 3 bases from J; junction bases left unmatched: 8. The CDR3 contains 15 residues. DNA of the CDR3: TGTGCCTGGAGGAAAGGGGGCAGCCCCAATCAGCCCCAGCATTTT. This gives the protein CAWRKGGSPNQPQHF.

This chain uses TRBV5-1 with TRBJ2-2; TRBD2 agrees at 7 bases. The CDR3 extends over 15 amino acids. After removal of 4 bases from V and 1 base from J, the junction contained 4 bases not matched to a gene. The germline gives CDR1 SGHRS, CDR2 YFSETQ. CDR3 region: CASSPSGLNTGELFF. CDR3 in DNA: TGCGCCAGCAGCCCTAGCGGACTGAACACCGGGGAGCTGTTTTTT.

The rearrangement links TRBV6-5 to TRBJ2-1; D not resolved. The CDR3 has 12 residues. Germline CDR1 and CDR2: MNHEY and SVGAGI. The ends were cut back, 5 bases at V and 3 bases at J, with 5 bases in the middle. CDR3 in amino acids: CASSISYNEQFF. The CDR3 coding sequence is TGTGCCAGCAGTATTAGCTACAATGAGCAGTTCTTC.